The rows below give T cell receptor beta chains drawn from one sample of a study of control samples from healthy donors and cancer patients. Sequenced by immunoSEQ multiplex PCR; TCRdb stores in-frame clones only, minus some. This repertoire shows 150,000 to 200,000 clones, around nine tenths found once; its top ten account for over 1.5%. What was sequenced was blood. These receptor sequences come from a man aged 18 to 30 in good health. The CDR3 runs from the conserved cysteine through the conserved F or W. The order of the fields is V gene, D gene, clone size, J gene, CDR3 DNA, CDR3 protein. D genes are given only for firm matches. Only part of the rows carry a size: once, few, many, or a class if the clone is expanded.

V: TRBV4-2
D: -
size: -
J: TRBJ2-1
DNA: TGTGCCAGCAGCGAGGGACTCACATGGGGGCAGTTCTTC
CDR3: CASSEGLTWGQFF

V: TRBV25-1
D: -
size: -
J: TRBJ2-3
DNA: TGTGCCAGCAGTCCCCATCTCGGACAAGCAGATACGCAGTATTTT
CDR3: CASSPHLGQADTQYF

V: TRBV2
D: TRBD2
size: -
J: TRBJ2-3
DNA: TGTGCCAGCAGACTAGCGGGGGGCACAGATACGCAGTATTTT
CDR3: CASRLAGGTDTQYF

V: TRBV25-1
D: -
size: -
J: TRBJ1-1
DNA: TGTGCCAGCAGTGAATATTATCAGGGTGGCGGAACTGAAGCTTTCTTT
CDR3: CASSEYYQGGGTEAFF

V: TRBV6-1
D: -
size: -
J: TRBJ2-5
DNA: TGTGCCAGCAGTGAACCTTACAGGGGAGGGGAGACCCAGTACTTC
CDR3: CASSEPYRGGETQYF

V: TRBV7-2
D: -
size: -
J: TRBJ2-2
DNA: TGTGCCAGCAGCTTGATCGGGTCCACCGACACCGGGGAGCTGTTTTTT
CDR3: CASSLIGSTDTGELFF

V: TRBV21-1
D: -
size: once
J: TRBJ2-7
DNA: TGTGCCAGCAGATTAACGGACTCACCGTCGGGCTACGAGCAGTACTTC
CDR3: CASRLTDSPSGYEQYF

V: TRBV15
D: TRBD1
size: -
J: TRBJ1-2
DNA: TGTGCCACCAGCAGGGACAGGGGTAGTGGCTACACCTTC
CDR3: CATSRDRGSGYTF

V: TRBV28
D: TRBD1
size: -
J: TRBJ1-1
DNA: TGTGCCAGCAGCGACGGGACAGCCAGGACTGAAGCTTTCTTT
CDR3: CASSDGTARTEAFF

V: TRBV5-4
D: -
size: -
J: TRBJ1-1
DNA: TGTGCCAGCAGCTTGCGTCAGGGGAACACTGAAGCTTTCTTT
CDR3: CASSLRQGNTEAFF

V: TRBV11-2
D: TRBD1
size: -
J: TRBJ2-5
DNA: TGTGCCAGCAGCGAACAGGGGTATGGGGTAGAGACCCAGTACTTC
CDR3: CASSEQGYGVETQYF

V: TRBV12-3/TRBV12-4
D: -
size: once
J: TRBJ1-2
DNA: TGTGCCAGCAGTTTTCAGGCTCTGTATGGCTACACCTTC
CDR3: CASSFQALYGYTF

V: TRBV3-1/TRBV3-2
D: -
size: once
J: TRBJ1-2
DNA: TGTGCCAGCAGCCGGGGACCTTCTGGGGGCTATGGCTACACCTTC
CDR3: CASSRGPSGGYGYTF

V: TRBV29-1
D: -
size: few
J: TRBJ1-1
DNA: TGCAGCTTCACTCGGTCAGGGAGGTCGAACACTGAAGCTTTCTTT
CDR3: CSFTRSGRSNTEAFF

V: TRBV6-2/TRBV6-3
D: TRBD2
size: -
J: TRBJ2-7
DNA: TGTGCCAGCAGTTTTTGGAAATTAGCGGGAGTAACGTTCGAGCAGTACTTC
CDR3: CASSFWKLAGVTFEQYF

V: TRBV27
D: -
size: -
J: TRBJ1-4
DNA: TGTGCCAGCAGTTTAAAAGGGCCGGATGAAAAACTGTTTTTT
CDR3: CASSLKGPDEKLFF

V: TRBV28
D: -
size: -
J: TRBJ1-1
DNA: TGTGCCAGCAGGTCTGCAGGGGTCCAACCTGAAGCTTTCTTT
CDR3: CASRSAGVQPEAFF

V: TRBV3-1/TRBV3-2
D: -
size: once
J: TRBJ2-2
DNA: TGTGCCAGCAGCCAAGGAGGGTCGGGCACCGGGGAGCTGTTTTTT
CDR3: CASSQGGSGTGELFF

V: TRBV5-1
D: TRBD1
size: -
J: TRBJ1-1
DNA: TGCGCCAGCAGCTGGGACAGTGGGAACACTGAAGCTTTCTTT
CDR3: CASSWDSGNTEAFF

V: TRBV19
D: -
size: -
J: TRBJ1-5
DNA: TGTGCCAGTAGTCTTGAAAGCCGTTACAATCAGCCCCAGCATTTT
CDR3: CASSLESRYNQPQHF

V: TRBV27
D: -
size: once
J: TRBJ1-6
DNA: TGTGCCAGCAGTTTCTCCACCTCCTATAATTCACCCCTCCACTTT
CDR3: CASSFSTSYNSPLHF

V: TRBV18
D: -
size: -
J: TRBJ2-7
DNA: TGTGCCAGCTCCCGGCCCTCTGCGGCGAACGAGCAGTACTTC
CDR3: CASSRPSAANEQYF

V: TRBV6-2/TRBV6-3
D: -
size: -
J: TRBJ1-5
DNA: TGTGCCAGCAGTCCCACACCCTTCCGACAGCGTAGCAATCAGCCCCAGCATTTT
CDR3: CASSPTPFRQRSNQPQHF

V: TRBV7-7
D: -
size: -
J: TRBJ2-3
DNA: TGTGCCAGCAGCCAGACAGGCGTTATCACAGATACGCAGTATTTT
CDR3: CASSQTGVITDTQYF

V: TRBV27
D: TRBD1
size: -
J: TRBJ2-1
DNA: TGTGCCAGCAGTTTGACAGGGGTTTGGGCGGATGAGCAGTTCTTC
CDR3: CASSLTGVWADEQFF

V: TRBV19
D: -
size: -
J: TRBJ1-4
DNA: TGTGCCAGTAGTTCCCGGGTCCGTGGGGGCGAAAAACTGTTTTTT
CDR3: CASSSRVRGGEKLFF

V: TRBV19
D: -
size: -
J: TRBJ1-4
DNA: TGTGCCAGTAGTTCGACTAACAGGGTATCTAATGAAAAACTGTTTTTT
CDR3: CASSSTNRVSNEKLFF

V: TRBV4-3
D: -
size: -
J: TRBJ2-1
DNA: TGCGCCAGCAGCCCAATAGCGAGACCCGTCTCCTACAATGAGCAGTTCTTC
CDR3: CASSPIARPVSYNEQFF

V: TRBV24-1
D: TRBD2
size: -
J: TRBJ2-1
DNA: TGTGCCACCAGTGAGACTAGCGGGGGGGTAGGTGAGCAGTTCTTC
CDR3: CATSETSGGVGEQFF

V: TRBV9
D: -
size: -
J: TRBJ1-2
DNA: TGTGCCAGCAAGGACAGCTATTATGGCTACACCTTC
CDR3: CASKDSYYGYTF

V: TRBV4-3
D: TRBD2
size: -
J: TRBJ2-7
DNA: TGCGCCAGCAGCCAATTAGCGGGGGACTCCTACGAGCAGTACTTC
CDR3: CASSQLAGDSYEQYF

V: TRBV30
D: TRBD1
size: -
J: TRBJ1-6
DNA: TGTGCCTGGAGTGCCGACAGGGGAAATTCACCCCTCCACTTT
CDR3: CAWSADRGNSPLHF

V: TRBV6-5
D: TRBD1
size: -
J: TRBJ2-2
DNA: TGTGCCAGCAGCACCGGGACAGACAACACCGGGGAGCTGTTTTTT
CDR3: CASSTGTDNTGELFF

V: TRBV2
D: TRBD2
size: -
J: TRBJ2-3
DNA: TGTGCCAGCACTACCCGGACTAGCGGGGTTGGGGGAGATACGCAGTATTTT
CDR3: CASTTRTSGVGGDTQYF

V: TRBV9
D: -
size: -
J: TRBJ2-7
DNA: TGTGCCAGCAGCGTAGGGGGCAGGGCCGTTTACGAGCAGTACTTC
CDR3: CASSVGGRAVYEQYF

V: TRBV28
D: -
size: -
J: TRBJ1-1
DNA: TGTGCCAGCAGTTTAGTGCAGGGTAACACTGAAGCTTTCTTT
CDR3: CASSLVQGNTEAFF

V: TRBV4-1
D: -
size: -
J: TRBJ2-1
DNA: TGCGCCAGCAGCCAAGACGGTCTTTTCAATGAGCAGTTCTTC
CDR3: CASSQDGLFNEQFF

V: TRBV7-7
D: -
size: few
J: TRBJ2-2
DNA: TGTGCTAGCAGCGCCGGGACTGCCCGCGAGGAGCTGTTTTTT
CDR3: CASSAGTAREELFF

V: TRBV30
D: TRBD2
size: once
J: TRBJ2-2
DNA: TGTGCCTGGACCGAACTAGCGGGGGGGCACACCGGGGAGCTGTTTTTT
CDR3: CAWTELAGGHTGELFF

V: TRBV19
D: -
size: -
J: TRBJ1-1
DNA: TGTGCCAGTACCCCCGGGGACACTGAAGCTTTCTTT
CDR3: CASTPGDTEAFF

V: TRBV24-1
D: -
size: -
J: TRBJ1-2
DNA: TGTGCCACCAGTGACCCGACCGTTGGATATGGCTACACCTTC
CDR3: CATSDPTVGYGYTF

V: TRBV14
D: -
size: -
J: TRBJ2-7
DNA: TGTGCCAGCAGCCAAGGGGCAAGTTCGGGCTACGAGCAGTACTTC
CDR3: CASSQGASSGYEQYF

V: TRBV28
D: -
size: -
J: TRBJ2-7
DNA: TGTGCCAGCAGCCCACCGGCCCCTTCCGGCGGGCAGTACTTC
CDR3: CASSPPAPSGGQYF

V: TRBV7-3
D: TRBD2
size: -
J: TRBJ2-4
DNA: TGTGCCAGCAGCTTAAGCGGGGGTACTAAAAACATTCAGTACTTC
CDR3: CASSLSGGTKNIQYF

V: TRBV9
D: -
size: -
J: TRBJ1-2
DNA: TGTGCCAGCAGCCCCAGAACGGGCAGGGGACTATATGGCTACACCTTC
CDR3: CASSPRTGRGLYGYTF

V: TRBV30
D: TRBD1
size: -
J: TRBJ1-4
DNA: TGTGCCCGGTCGACAGGGGAGGAATATGAAAAACTGTTTTTT
CDR3: CARSTGEEYEKLFF

V: TRBV11-3
D: TRBD1
size: -
J: TRBJ2-7
DNA: TGTGCCAGCAGCTGGGGGACAGGCTACGAGCAGTACTTC
CDR3: CASSWGTGYEQYF

V: TRBV20-1
D: -
size: -
J: TRBJ2-7
DNA: TGCAGTGGTGGGGGGCCCTACGAGCAGTACTTC
CDR3: CSGGGPYEQYF

V: TRBV19
D: TRBD2
size: -
J: TRBJ2-1
DNA: TGTGCCAGTACTCGACAGTTTAGCGGGGGGAATGAGCAGTTCTTC
CDR3: CASTRQFSGGNEQFF

V: TRBV18
D: -
size: -
J: TRBJ2-5
DNA: TGTGCCAGCTCACCACGGGGGGAGACCCAGTACTTC
CDR3: CASSPRGETQYF

V: TRBV6-2/TRBV6-3
D: TRBD1
size: -
J: TRBJ1-1
DNA: TGTGCCAGCAGTTCCCAACCCGGGACAGGGGGCACTGAAGCTTTCTTT
CDR3: CASSSQPGTGGTEAFF

V: TRBV18
D: -
size: -
J: TRBJ1-6
DNA: TGTGCCAGCTCACCAGGGGCTAGCTCCTATAATTCACCCCTCCACTTT
CDR3: CASSPGASSYNSPLHF

V: TRBV6-5
D: -
size: -
J: TRBJ1-4
DNA: TGTGCCAGCAGTTCCGCCTTTGCAACTAATGAAAAACTGTTTTTT
CDR3: CASSSAFATNEKLFF